This T cell receptor (beta chain) was captured in a study of neurological immune-mediated disorders. The team produced cDNA through 5'RACE using 10-nucleotide random UMIs. Per sequencing run, 15-18 subjects together gave over 190 million TCR-beta sequences. TCRdb redid the calling of the 5' RACE reads with MiXCR, one entry per CDR3 protein. The sample contains 35,000 to 45,000 distinct CDR3 sequences, 3% to 3.5% of which appear only once. V lost 0 bases to trimming and J lost 5 bases, with 8 bases between them. The length of the CDR3 is 13 residues. CDR1 is SGHRS, CDR2 YFSETQ, per germline. Time point in this sample: longitudinal time-point 1 (baseline). Unsorted libraries were generated from 2 million PBMCs. These cells had been stored in RNAlater at -80 C. Findings of the study overall: No expanded-clone CDR3 amino acid sequence recurred across subjects, suggesting private TCR-beta repertoires.

This clonotype came up many times. Its antigen is currently unknown. The sequence was obtained from an older woman with multiple sclerosis. The chain couples TRBV5-1 to TRBJ1-1; D unclear. Sequenced input: PBMCs. The CDR3 DNA is TGCGCCAGCAGCTTGGTACGCAAGACTGAAGCTTTCTTT. Translating gives CASSLVRKTEAFF.